A single sample gave rise to the 12 T cell receptor beta chains below, sequenced in a study of blood T cell repertoires in COVID-19 (dated by TCRdb to the early 2020s). Libraries were constructed by the immunoSEQ multiplex PCR assay. The clones in this table, taken by TCRdb from immuneACCESS, are in-frame only. Not every clone is retained; where verified, under half of the shortfall comes from an unresolved V gene, and the cause of the rest is unknown. The sample has about 280,000 clones on record, 75% to 90% of them singletons. The top ten hold roughly 3.9% of the sample. Material for sequencing was PBMCs or T cells enriched from blood (not recorded which). The receptor source for this set is a woman aged 25 to 39 with acute COVID-19.

The CDR3 nucleotides read TGCGCCAGCAGCCAACAAACCCCGGGACAGTCTAATTCACCCCTCCACTTT. Translation: CASSQQTPGQSNSPLHF. The gene calls are TRBV5-1 and TRBJ1-6; 7 bases line up with TRBD1. The CDR3 covers 17 residues. The junction had 13 bases not matched to a gene; V was cut back by 4 bases and J by 6 bases. Germline V gene sequence: CDR1 SGHRS, CDR2 YFSETQ.

This clone was recorded once. CDR3 residues: CASRAATGTPFTDTQYF. In nucleotides, the CDR3 is TGTGCCAGCAGAGCTGCGACAGGGACACCCTTCACAGATACGCAGTATTTT. The chain has TRBV6-7 and TRBJ2-3; 7 bases match TRBD1. TRBV6-7 falls under the ORF class, with uncertain function. The junction had 14 bases not matched to a gene; V was cut back by 6 bases and J by 2 bases. This CDR3 spans 17 amino acids.

This chain connects TRBV13 to TRBJ2-3; possibly TRBD1 for D (6 bases). This CDR3 region has 16 residues. Deletions cut 5 bases from V and 7 bases from J, with 22 bases between. CDR1 and CDR2 from the germline V gene are PRHDT and FYEKMQ (reference sequence). The chain's CDR3 is CASSPPTTGPRNTQYF. Here the CDR3 DNA reads TGTGCCAGCAGCCCGCCCACGACAGGACCCCGGAATACGCAGTATTTT.

The CDR3 loop reads CASSQEPSPTYEQYF. The CDR3 DNA follows: TGTGCCAGCAGCCAAGAGCCTAGCCCAACCTACGAGCAGTACTTC. This chain links TRBV3-1 (or the pseudogene TRBV3-2) with TRBJ2-7; maybe TRBD2 (5 bases). Germline CDR1 and CDR2: LGHDT and YNNKEL (reference sequence). Trimming pared 0 bases from V and 2 bases from J, leaving 11 bases between. This CDR3 comprises 15 residues.

The chain couples TRBV7-6 to TRBJ1-1; 10 bases line up with TRBD1. Losses at the gene ends were 3 bases for V and 0 bases for J; bases not matched to a gene: 4. The CDR3 has 16 amino acids. Germline CDR1 reads SGHVS; CDR2 reads FNYEAQ. CDR3 sequence reads: CASSFETGGLNTEAFF. The CDR3 DNA reads as TGTGCCAGCAGCTTTGAGACAGGGGGCTTGAACACTGAAGCTTTCTTT.

This chain connects TRBV28 to TRBJ1-2; possibly TRBD1 for D (6 bases). CDR3 length: 13 amino acids. The V gene's germline CDR1 is MDHEN and CDR2 SYDVKM. Deletions cut 6 bases from V and 8 bases from J, with 16 bases between. CDR3 coding DNA: TGTGCCAGCAGCCCCGGGACATATATCGGCTACACCTTC. This codes for CASSPGTYIGYTF.

The CDR3 loop reads CASSPEGLWTGELFF. The CDR3 DNA is TGTGCCAGCAGTCCGGAGGGGCTTTGGACCGGGGAGCTGTTTTTT. The chain couples TRBV27 to TRBJ2-2; D is possibly TRBD2 (6 bases). This CDR3 is built from 15 residues. CDR1 MNHEY and CDR2 SMNVEV come from the germline V gene (reference sequence). Trimming stripped 5 bases from V and 5 bases from J, with 15 bases between.

V is TRBV11-3 and J is TRBJ1-6, with a possible D match to TRBD1 (5 bases). V was pared by 5 bases and J by 5 bases, with 13 bases between. Germline V gene sequence: CDR1 SGHNT, CDR2 YENEEA. The CDR3 is 15 residues long. CDR3 residues: CASSDSSRDNSPLHF. The CDR3 DNA is TGTGCCAGCAGCGATAGCAGCAGGGATAATTCACCCCTCCACTTT.

V gene TRBV25-1 combines with J gene TRBJ1-6; D unclear. Germline CDR1 reads MGHDK; CDR2 reads SYGVNS. There are 14 residues in the CDR3. Trimming pared 1 base from V and 4 bases from J, leaving 5 bases between. CDR3 sequence reads: CASSELVYNSPLHF. DNA for the CDR3: TGTGCCAGCAGTGAATTAGTTTATAATTCACCCCTCCACTTT. The full variable domain, in which reference TRBV25-1 and TRBJ1-6 provide the parts outside the CDR3, is EADIYQTPRYLVIGTGKKITLECSQTMGHDKMYWYQQDPGMELHLIHYSYGVNSTEKGDLSSESTVSRIRTEHFPLTLESARPSHTSQYLCASSELVYNSPLHFGNGTRLTVT.

The chain combines TRBV29-1 with TRBJ2-7, with TRBD2 identical over 7 bases. This CDR3 region has 13 residues. Germline values: CDR1 SQVTM, CDR2 ANQGSEA. V was clipped by 2 bases and J by 2 bases; unmatched bases: 3. The CDR3 nucleotides read TGCAGCGTTGAATTTGCGGGGGCCTACGAGCAGTACTTC. This translates into CSVEFAGAYEQYF.

V and J are TRBV5-4 and TRBJ2-7; 11 bases line up with TRBD2. CDR1 and CDR2 (germline): SGHNT, YYREEE (reference sequence). V lost 3 bases and J lost 0; bases outside the gene matches: 2. The CDR3 runs 15 residues. CDR3 sequence reads: CASSSGTSGSYEQYF. DNA for the CDR3: TGTGCCAGCAGCTCGGGGACTAGCGGCTCCTACGAGCAGTACTTC.

The chain carries TRBV15 and TRBJ1-4; TRBD1 is a possible D gene (6 bases). Trimming cost V 4 bases and J 7 bases, with 16 bases left between them. Per the germline V gene, CDR1 is LNHNV and CDR2 is YYDKDF (reference sequence). This CDR3 is built from 15 residues. This chain's CDR3 is CATSNIQGDGEKLFF. The DNA of the CDR3 is TGTGCCACCAGCAACATACAGGGTGATGGTGAAAAACTGTTTTTT.